This T cell receptor (beta chain) was documented in a study of shared clonotypes between healthy human individuals. The authors ran the assay at deep level. The protocol was immunoSEQ multiplex PCR, while the TCRdb copy is restricted to in-frame clones and leaves out a portion. The table has about 1.1 million clones, 70% to 80% seen once; the top ten hold roughly 0.56%. Findings and caveats of the study: Relative to their counterparts shared across all four donors, non-shared clonotypes exhibited diminished generation probabilities.

The CDR3 is made up of 16 amino acids. The V gene end was trimmed by 4 bases and the J gene end by 7 bases; junction bases not matched to a gene: 9. Germline CDR1 reads MNHEY; CDR2 reads SVGAGI. Within Nashville, Tennessee resided all donors, each a Caucasian adult. CD4+ cells underwent separation, giving CD45RA+ naive and CD45RA-negative memory subsets. This clone has only one observation. Its antigen remains unidentified. The chain combines TRBV6-5 with TRBJ2-3; TRBD2 matches 12 bases. The clonotype was recovered from a young man in good health. Some clones in this sample may be carry-over from other donors' samples. The sequenced sample was memory CD4+ T cells from PBMCs. Subset reported: CD45RA-negative fraction. In DNA, the CDR3 is TGTGCCAGCAGTTCGAGACTAGCGGGAGAAGTTCATACGCAGTATTTT. Its translation is CASSSRLAGEVHTQYF.